This T cell receptor (beta chain) was found in a study of PD-1 blockade in classical Hodgkin lymphoma. Whole-study findings and limits: Although disease activity or prior therapy may be involved, causes of the repertoire differences remain undefined.

Trimming took off 5 bases at V and 1 base at J, with 11 bases between the two ends. Per germline, CDR1 SEHNR and CDR2 FQNEAQ (reference sequence). This CDR3 has 14 amino acids. Some clones are missing from TCRdb's copy, which holds only in-frame ones; the method was immunoSEQ multiplex PCR. The sample records around 16,000 clones, about 82% being singletons. Time point meaning: newly diagnosed, previously untreated cHL patient sample. CD4+ T cells were purified from thawed PBMCs by magnetic negative selection. PBMCs representing newly diagnosed, untreated classical Hodgkin lymphoma functioned as the comparison. This clone occurred a few times. Its antigen remains unidentified.

The sample taken for sequencing was CD4+ T cells from blood. The V gene is TRBV7-9, the J gene TRBJ1-1, with D tentatively TRBD1 (6 bases). The receptor was derived from a human donor with classical Hodgkin lymphoma. CDR3 amino acids: CASSLGQPNTEAFF. The DNA of the CDR3 is TGTGCCAGCAGCCTTGGACAGCCGAACACTGAAGCTTTCTTT.